This T cell receptor (beta chain) came from a study of breast tumors, draining lymph nodes, adjacent tissues. Comments on this clonotype: The target antigen is unknown.

Axillary draining lymph nodes of breast cancer patients supplied the node samples. Study-level results: Most tumor T cells seemingly derive from lymph node, then expand in tumor. Tumor TCR diversity was below lymph nodes but above nontumor tissue. Luminal-like breast cancer showed significantly greater tumor-nontumor repertoire similarity than basal-like breast cancer did.

Each CDR3 protein gets one entry after TCRdb re-called the multiplex PCR reads with MiXCR. The sample has some 250,000 distinct CDR3 sequences, about 34% seen once. The TCR originated in a female donor with breast cancer. Some clones in this sample may be carry-over from other donors' samples. The source material was axillary lymph node tissue.

CDR3 loop: CASSYLTGGYGYTF. For the CDR3, the DNA is TGTGCCAGCAGTTACTTGACGGGGGGCTATGGCTACACCTTC. The chain recombines TRBV6-5 with TRBJ1-2, with D perhaps TRBD1 (5 bases). Germline V gene data show CDR1 as MNHEY and CDR2 as SVGAGI. Deletions cut 1 base from V and 4 bases from J, with 10 bases between. The CDR3 runs to 14 residues.